A selection of T cell receptor beta chains follows, all from one sample in a study of cytomegalovirus exposure and HLA in healthy donors. Clones were read by immunoSEQ multiplex PCR, and TCRdb kept only the in-frame ones, dropping some. This sample has 75,000 to 90,000 clones, with just under 75% found just once. Source material: PBMCs. Every receptor here comes from a man between 60 and 70 years old in good health and CMV-seronegative. The CDR3 runs from the conserved cysteine through the conserved F or W. Each record gives: clone size, V gene, D gene, J gene, CDR3 protein, CDR3 DNA. D genes are given only for firm matches. Size is stated for part of the rows, as once, few or many counts, or as a class when the clone is expanded.

clone_size: -
v_call: TRBV27
d_call: -
j_call: TRBJ1-5
cdr3_aa: CASSSISNQPQHF
cdr3_nt: TGTGCCAGCAGTTCCATTAGCAATCAGCCCCAGCATTTT

clone_size: -
v_call: TRBV5-1
d_call: -
j_call: TRBJ1-5
cdr3_aa: CASSLGGPNQPQHF
cdr3_nt: TGCGCCAGCAGCTTGGGGGGCCCCAATCAGCCCCAGCATTTT

clone_size: -
v_call: TRBV10-3
d_call: -
j_call: TRBJ2-5
cdr3_aa: CAISAGGTQETQYF
cdr3_nt: TGTGCCATCAGTGCTGGGGGCACGCAAGAGACCCAGTACTTC

clone_size: -
v_call: TRBV19
d_call: TRBD1
j_call: TRBJ2-2
cdr3_aa: CAGSGTGGIGELFF
cdr3_nt: TGTGCCGGATCCGGGACAGGCGGTATCGGGGAGCTGTTTTTT

clone_size: once
v_call: TRBV5-1
d_call: -
j_call: TRBJ2-2
cdr3_aa: CASSLGAAAGELFF
cdr3_nt: TGCGCCAGCAGCCTAGGGGCCGCGGCCGGGGAGCTGTTTTTT

clone_size: -
v_call: TRBV9
d_call: -
j_call: TRBJ2-7
cdr3_aa: CASSGGGGFYEQYF
cdr3_nt: TGTGCCAGCAGCGGGGGGGGCGGGTTCTACGAGCAGTACTTC

clone_size: -
v_call: TRBV2
d_call: TRBD1
j_call: TRBJ2-2
cdr3_aa: CASRDRVTAGELFF
cdr3_nt: TGTGCCAGCAGGGACAGGGTAACGGCCGGGGAGCTGTTTTTT

clone_size: -
v_call: TRBV7-8
d_call: -
j_call: TRBJ1-1
cdr3_aa: CASSPRLGRTEAFF
cdr3_nt: TGTGCCAGCAGCCCCCGTCTGGGCAGGACTGAAGCTTTCTTT

clone_size: -
v_call: TRBV7-8
d_call: TRBD2
j_call: TRBJ2-3
cdr3_aa: CASSLTSGTSTDTQYF
cdr3_nt: TGTGCCAGCAGCCTGACTAGCGGAACTAGCACAGATACGCAGTATTTT

clone_size: -
v_call: TRBV7-2
d_call: TRBD2
j_call: TRBJ2-7
cdr3_aa: CSSRRGTAYEQYF
cdr3_nt: TGTTCCAGCAGGCGGGGGACGGCCTACGAGCAGTACTTC

clone_size: few
v_call: TRBV5-1
d_call: TRBD1
j_call: TRBJ1-4
cdr3_aa: CASSLAGQGENEKLFF
cdr3_nt: TGCGCCAGCAGCTTGGCCGGACAGGGAGAGAATGAAAAACTGTTTTTT

clone_size: -
v_call: TRBV7-9
d_call: TRBD1
j_call: TRBJ2-7
cdr3_aa: CASSPRQGYEQYF
cdr3_nt: TGTGCCAGCAGCCCCCGACAGGGTTACGAGCAGTACTTC

clone_size: -
v_call: TRBV20-1
d_call: -
j_call: TRBJ2-3
cdr3_aa: CSVLVEDTQYF
cdr3_nt: TGCAGTGTACTCGTCGAGGATACGCAGTATTTT

clone_size: once
v_call: TRBV5-1
d_call: -
j_call: TRBJ2-1
cdr3_aa: CASREVRQAGNEQFF
cdr3_nt: TGCGCCAGTAGGGAGGTGAGGCAAGCCGGCAATGAGCAGTTCTTC

clone_size: -
v_call: TRBV7-9
d_call: -
j_call: TRBJ2-3
cdr3_aa: CASSQANGATDTQYF
cdr3_nt: TGTGCCAGCAGCCAGGCCAATGGGGCCACAGATACGCAGTATTTT

clone_size: few
v_call: TRBV6-1
d_call: -
j_call: TRBJ2-1
cdr3_aa: CASRLAIDEQFF
cdr3_nt: TGTGCCAGCAGACTAGCAATCGATGAGCAGTTCTTC

clone_size: -
v_call: TRBV21-1
d_call: -
j_call: TRBJ1-5
cdr3_aa: CASSKGEQPQHF
cdr3_nt: TGTGCCAGCAGCAAAGGGGAGCAGCCCCAGCATTTT

clone_size: -
v_call: TRBV4-1
d_call: -
j_call: TRBJ1-4
cdr3_aa: CASSQTEFNEKLFF
cdr3_nt: TGCGCCAGCAGCCAGACAGAGTTCAATGAAAAACTGTTTTTT